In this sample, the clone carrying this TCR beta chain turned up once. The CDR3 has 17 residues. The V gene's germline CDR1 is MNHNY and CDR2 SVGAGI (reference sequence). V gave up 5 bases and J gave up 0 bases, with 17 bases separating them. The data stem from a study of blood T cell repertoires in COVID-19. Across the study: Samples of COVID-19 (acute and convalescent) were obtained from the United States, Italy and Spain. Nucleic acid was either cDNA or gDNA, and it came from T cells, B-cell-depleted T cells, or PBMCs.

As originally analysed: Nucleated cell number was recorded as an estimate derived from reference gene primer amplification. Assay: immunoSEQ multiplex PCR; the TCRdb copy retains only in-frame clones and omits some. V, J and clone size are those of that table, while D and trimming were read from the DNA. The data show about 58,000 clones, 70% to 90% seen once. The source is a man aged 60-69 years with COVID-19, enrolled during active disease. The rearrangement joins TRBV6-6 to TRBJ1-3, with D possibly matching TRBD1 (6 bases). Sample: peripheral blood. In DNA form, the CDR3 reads TGTGCCAGCAGTCCGTCCTCCGGGACAAGCTCTGGAAACACCATATATTTT. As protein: CASSPSSGTSSGNTIYF.